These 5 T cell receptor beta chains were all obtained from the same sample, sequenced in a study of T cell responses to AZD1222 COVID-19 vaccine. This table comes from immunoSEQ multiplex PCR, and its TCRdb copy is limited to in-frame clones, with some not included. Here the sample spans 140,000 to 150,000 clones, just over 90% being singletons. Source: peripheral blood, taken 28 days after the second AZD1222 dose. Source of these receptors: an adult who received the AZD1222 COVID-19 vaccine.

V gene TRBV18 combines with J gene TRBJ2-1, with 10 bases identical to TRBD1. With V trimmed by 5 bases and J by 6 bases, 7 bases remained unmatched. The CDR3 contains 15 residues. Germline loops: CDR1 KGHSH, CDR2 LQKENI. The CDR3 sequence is CASSFRQGASNEQFF. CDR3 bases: TGTGCCAGCTCATTTCGACAGGGGGCAAGCAATGAGCAGTTCTTC.

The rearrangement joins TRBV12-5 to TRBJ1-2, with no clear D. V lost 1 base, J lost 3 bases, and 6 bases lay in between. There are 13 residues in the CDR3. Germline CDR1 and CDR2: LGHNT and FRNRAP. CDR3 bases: TGTGCTAGTGGTTTGGGCCCCCACTATGGCTACACCTTC. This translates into CASGLGPHYGYTF.

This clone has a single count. The CDR3 reads CASSIGAASGYTGELFF. The CDR3 bases are TGTGCCAGTAGTATAGGGGCCGCTAGCGGTTACACCGGGGAGCTGTTTTTT. This chain joins TRBV19 and TRBJ2-2, with 7 bases fitting TRBD2. The CDR3 is 17 amino acids. The J segment lost 3 bases and the V segment lost 1 base, leaving 8 bases of the junction unmatched. Germline assignment: CDR1 LNHDA and CDR2 SQIVND (reference sequence).

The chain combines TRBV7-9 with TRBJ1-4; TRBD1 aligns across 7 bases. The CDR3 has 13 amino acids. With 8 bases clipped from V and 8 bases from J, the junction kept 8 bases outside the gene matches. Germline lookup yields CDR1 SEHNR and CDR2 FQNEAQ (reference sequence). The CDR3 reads CASPETGNEKLFF. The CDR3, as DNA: TGTGCCAGCCCAGAGACAGGGAACGAAAAACTGTTTTTT.

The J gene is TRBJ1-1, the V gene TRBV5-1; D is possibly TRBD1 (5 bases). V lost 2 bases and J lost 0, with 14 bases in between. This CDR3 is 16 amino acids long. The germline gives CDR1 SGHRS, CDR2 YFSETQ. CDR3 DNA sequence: TGCGCCAGCAGCTTTGGCCCCAGACAGATGAACACTGAAGCTTTCTTT. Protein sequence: CASSFGPRQMNTEAFF.